This TCR beta chain appears in the sequencing data of a study of blood T cell repertoires in COVID-19. Authors' analysis steps: Using reference gene primer amplification, nucleated cell counts were estimated. The assay was immunoSEQ multiplex PCR, and TCRdb's table has in-frame clones only and misses some. V and J calls and clone size are as listed in that table; D and trimming were resolved from the DNA. Among more than 100,000 clones listed, roughly 84% were seen once. Deletions cut 2 bases from V and 3 bases from J, with 8 bases between. CDR3 size: 14 residues. Germline V gene data show CDR1 as WNHNN and CDR2 as SYGVQD (reference sequence).

V is TRBV10-1 and J is TRBJ1-5; D is unclear. This sequence originates from a woman older than 75 with acute or convalescent COVID-19. Sequencing input: peripheral blood. The CDR3: CASSEENSNQPQHF. The DNA of the CDR3 is TGCGCCAGCAGTGAGGAGAACTCCAATCAGCCCCAGCATTTT.